The entry below describes one T cell receptor beta chain. Germline lookup yields CDR1 SGHRS and CDR2 YFSETQ. Trimming left V 1 base short and J 0 bases short, with 16 bases between. The length of the CDR3 is 17 residues. This specimen comes from a study of shared clonotypes between healthy human individuals. Study overall: A donor's plate count was three for CD4 naive and three for CD4 memory; CD8 naive had two and CD8 memory one.

Sequencing was performed with immunoSEQ multiplex PCR; in TCRdb, only in-frame clones are kept and a portion is missing. This table holds fewer than 2.5 million clones, roughly 93% found once. The source material was naive CD4+ T cells from PBMCs. Regarding subset: CD45RA+ positively selected. This chain connects TRBV5-1 to TRBJ1-1; D perhaps matches TRBD1 (5 bases). This clonotype was obtained from a man younger than 30 in good health. Some clones in this sample may be carry-over from other donors' samples. As DNA, the CDR3 is TGCGCCAGCAGCTTGTTTATGCAGGGCGCAATGAACACTGAAGCTTTCTTT. The encoded protein is CASSLFMQGAMNTEAFF.